One TCR beta chain is described in this entry. This sample stems from a study of shared clonotypes between healthy human individuals. Germline assignment: CDR1 MDHEN and CDR2 SYDVKM. Trimming took 5 bases from V and 3 from J; bases not matched to a gene: 10. This CDR3 region has 17 residues. Clones were read by immunoSEQ multiplex PCR, and TCRdb kept only the in-frame ones, dropping some. Of hundreds of thousands of clones in the sample, roughly 96% were seen once. As defined, naive CD8 cells were CD45RO-negative and positively selected for CCR7, with terminally differentiated effector memory CD45RA+ cells excluded.

The sequence came from a woman aged 25 to 39 in good health. The sequencing sample was made of naive CD8+ T cells sorted from blood. This chain uses TRBV28 with TRBJ2-3; 11 positions match TRBD2. CDR3 bases: TGTGCCAGCAGTACCATACTAGCGGGAGCTAGGACAGATACGCAGTATTTT. Protein: CASSTILAGARTDTQYF. The variable domain in full, with the rest retrieved from reference TRBV28 and TRBJ2-3, is DVKVTQSSRYLVKRTGEKVFLECVQDMDHENMFWYRQDPGLGLRLIYFSYDVKMKEKGDIPEGYSVSREKKERFSLILESASTNQTSMYLCASSTILAGARTDTQYFGPGTRLTVL.